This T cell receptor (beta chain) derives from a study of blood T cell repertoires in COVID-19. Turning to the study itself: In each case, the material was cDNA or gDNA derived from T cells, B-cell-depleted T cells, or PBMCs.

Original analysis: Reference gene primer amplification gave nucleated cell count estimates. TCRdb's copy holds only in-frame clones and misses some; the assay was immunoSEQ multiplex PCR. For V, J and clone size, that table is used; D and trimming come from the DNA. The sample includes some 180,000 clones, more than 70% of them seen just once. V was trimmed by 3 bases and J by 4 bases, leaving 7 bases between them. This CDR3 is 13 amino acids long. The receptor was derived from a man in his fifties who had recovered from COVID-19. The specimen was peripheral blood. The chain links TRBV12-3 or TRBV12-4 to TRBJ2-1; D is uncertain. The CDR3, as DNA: TGTGCCAGCAGTTTTTCCCCTTACAATGAGCAGTTCTTC. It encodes CASSFSPYNEQFF.